The TCR beta chain described here comes from a study of T cell responses to AZD1222 COVID-19 vaccine. Study details: Some second doses came at about 4 weeks and others at about 12 weeks; these were pooled. General observations from the study: Just six AZD1222 recipients were seropositive at baseline. Distributed over spike, vaccine-associated CD4 TCRs predominated at 160-218 and 743-854. Donors were largely white British and mainly female; clonal diversity was possibly underestimated.

Of note for this clone: Its antigen is unknown.

The V gene lost 3 bases and the J gene lost 7 bases, with 15 bases spanning the gap. The CDR3 extends over 14 amino acids. Germline values: CDR1 LNHDA, CDR2 SQIVND (reference sequence). The assay was immunoSEQ multiplex PCR, and TCRdb's table has in-frame clones only and misses some. The data show 140,000 to 150,000 clones, roughly nine tenths seen once. The genes are TRBV19 and TRBJ1-1, with D perhaps TRBD1 (5 bases). This TCR was sampled from an adult in good health. The source was peripheral blood, collected on day 0 of AZD1222 vaccination. DNA for the CDR3: TGTGCCAGTAGTATCGCGTACGGGCAGGGTGAAGCTTTCTTT. Protein: CASSIAYGQGEAFF.